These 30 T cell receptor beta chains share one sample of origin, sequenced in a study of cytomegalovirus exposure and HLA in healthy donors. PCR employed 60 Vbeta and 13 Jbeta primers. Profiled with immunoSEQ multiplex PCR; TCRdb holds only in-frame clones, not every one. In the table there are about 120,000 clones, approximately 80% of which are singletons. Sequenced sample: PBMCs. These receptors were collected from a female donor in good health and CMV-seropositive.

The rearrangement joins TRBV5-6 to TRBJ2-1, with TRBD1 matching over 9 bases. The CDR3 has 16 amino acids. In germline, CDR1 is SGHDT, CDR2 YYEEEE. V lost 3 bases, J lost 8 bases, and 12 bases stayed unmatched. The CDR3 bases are TGTGCCAGCAGCTCGAGCCGGGACAGGGTTTCCCATGAGCAGTTCTTC. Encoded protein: CASSSSRDRVSHEQFF.

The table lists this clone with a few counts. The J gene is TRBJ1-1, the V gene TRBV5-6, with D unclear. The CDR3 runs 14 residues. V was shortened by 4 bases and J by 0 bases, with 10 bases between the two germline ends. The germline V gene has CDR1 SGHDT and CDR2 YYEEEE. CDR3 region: CASSTRGMNTEAFF. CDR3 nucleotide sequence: TGTGCCAGCAGCACCCGCGGGATGAACACTGAAGCTTTCTTT.

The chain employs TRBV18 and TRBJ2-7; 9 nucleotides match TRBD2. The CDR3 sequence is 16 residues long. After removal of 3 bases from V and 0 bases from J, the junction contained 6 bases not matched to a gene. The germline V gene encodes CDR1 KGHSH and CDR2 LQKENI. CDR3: CASSPSQRGDSYEQYF. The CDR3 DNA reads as TGTGCCAGCTCACCCTCACAGCGGGGGGACTCCTACGAGCAGTACTTC. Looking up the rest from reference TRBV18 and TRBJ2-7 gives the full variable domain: NAGVMQNPRHLVRRRGQEARLRCSPMKGHSHVYWYRQLPEEGLKFMVYLQKENIIDESGMPKERFSAEFPKEGPSILRIQQVVRGDSAAYFCASSPSQRGDSYEQYFGPGTRLTVT.

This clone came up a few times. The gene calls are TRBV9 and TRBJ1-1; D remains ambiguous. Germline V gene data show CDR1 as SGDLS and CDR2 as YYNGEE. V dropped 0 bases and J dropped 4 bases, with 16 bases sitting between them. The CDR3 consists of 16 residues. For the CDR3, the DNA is TGTGCCAGCAGCGTAGGTGAACGGGTCACGGGCACTGAAGCTTTCTTT. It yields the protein CASSVGERVTGTEAFF.

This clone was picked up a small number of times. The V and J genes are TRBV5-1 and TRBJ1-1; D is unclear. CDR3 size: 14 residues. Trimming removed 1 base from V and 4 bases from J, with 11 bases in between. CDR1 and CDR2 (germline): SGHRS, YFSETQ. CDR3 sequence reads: CASSLNSGSTEAFF. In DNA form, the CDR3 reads TGCGCCAGCAGCTTGAATTCAGGTAGCACTGAAGCTTTCTTT.

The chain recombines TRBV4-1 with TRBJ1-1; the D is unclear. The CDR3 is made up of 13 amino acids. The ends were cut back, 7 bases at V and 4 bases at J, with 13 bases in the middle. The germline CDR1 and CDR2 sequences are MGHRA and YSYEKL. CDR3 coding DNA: TGCGCCAGCATCTCAATGGGCTTCACTGAAGCTTTCTTT. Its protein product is CASISMGFTEAFF.

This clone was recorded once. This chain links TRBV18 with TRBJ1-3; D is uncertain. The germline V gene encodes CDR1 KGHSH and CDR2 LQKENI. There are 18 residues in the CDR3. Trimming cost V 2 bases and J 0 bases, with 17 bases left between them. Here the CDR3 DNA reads TGTGCCAGCTCACCAATTCAGAGTACAGCCTTCTCTGGAAACACCATATATTTT. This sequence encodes CASSPIQSTAFSGNTIYF.

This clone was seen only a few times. The DNA of the CDR3 is TGTGCCTGGCAGGGTACAGAAAAACTGTTTTTT. Translated: CAWQGTEKLFF. The V and J genes are TRBV30 and TRBJ1-4; possible D gene TRBD1, 5 bases. The length of the CDR3 is 11 residues. Germline assignment: CDR1 GTSNPN and CDR2 SVGIG (reference sequence). With 5 bases removed from V and 8 bases from J, the gap between germline ends came to 9 bases. The full variable domain, with the rest looked up from reference TRBV30 and TRBJ1-4, is SQTIHQWPATLVQPVGSPLSLECTVEGTSNPNLYWYRQAAGRGLQLLFYSVGIGQISSEVPQNLSASRPQDRQFILSSKKLLLSDSGFYLCAWQGTEKLFFGSGTQLSVL.

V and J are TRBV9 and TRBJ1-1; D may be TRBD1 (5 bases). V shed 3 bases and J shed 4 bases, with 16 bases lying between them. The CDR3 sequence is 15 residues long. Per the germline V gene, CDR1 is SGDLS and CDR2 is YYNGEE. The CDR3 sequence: CASSEGPRAATEAFF. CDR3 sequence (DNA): TGTGCCAGCAGCGAGGGGCCCCGGGCTGCCACTGAAGCTTTCTTT. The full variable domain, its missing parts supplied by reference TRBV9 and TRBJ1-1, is DSGVTQTPKHLITATGQRVTLRCSPRSGDLSVYWYQQSLDQGLQFLIQYYNGEERAKGNILERFSAQQFPDLHSELNLSSLELGDSALYFCASSEGPRAATEAFFGQGTRLTVV.

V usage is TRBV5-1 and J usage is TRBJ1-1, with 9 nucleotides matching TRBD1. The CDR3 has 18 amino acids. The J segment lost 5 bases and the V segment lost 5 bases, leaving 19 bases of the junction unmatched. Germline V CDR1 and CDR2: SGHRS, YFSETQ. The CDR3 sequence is CASSSLEGQGILGTEAFF. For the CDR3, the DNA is TGCGCCAGCAGTAGCTTAGAGGGACAGGGAATTTTAGGGACTGAAGCTTTCTTT.

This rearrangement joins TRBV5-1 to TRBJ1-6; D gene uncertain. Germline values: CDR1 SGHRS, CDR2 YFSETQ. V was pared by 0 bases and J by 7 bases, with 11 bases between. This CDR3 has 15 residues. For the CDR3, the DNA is TGCGCCAGCAGCTTGGATACAGCTACGAATTCACCCCTCCACTTT. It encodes CASSLDTATNSPLHF.

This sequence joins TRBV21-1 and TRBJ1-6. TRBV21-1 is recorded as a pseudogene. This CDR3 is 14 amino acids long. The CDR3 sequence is CASSKGGERSPLHF. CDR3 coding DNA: TGTGCCAGCAGCAAAGGGGGGGAACGTTCACCCCTCCACTTT.

The DNA of the CDR3 is TGCGCCAGCAGTGACCTCCCGGGGGGGTTTAGCACAGATACGCAGTATTTT. This encodes CASSDLPGGFSTDTQYF. The genes are TRBV10-2 and TRBJ2-3; 8 nucleotides line up with TRBD2. Losses at the gene ends were 3 bases for V and 0 bases for J; bases not matched to a gene: 8. This CDR3 contains 17 residues. Germline V gene data show CDR1 as WSHSY and CDR2 as SAAADI.

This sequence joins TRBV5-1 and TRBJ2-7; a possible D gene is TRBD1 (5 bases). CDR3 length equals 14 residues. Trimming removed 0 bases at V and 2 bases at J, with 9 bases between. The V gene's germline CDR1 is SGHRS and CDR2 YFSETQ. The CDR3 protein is CASSLAQGAYEQYF. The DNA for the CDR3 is TGCGCCAGCAGCTTGGCCCAGGGTGCCTACGAGCAGTACTTC.

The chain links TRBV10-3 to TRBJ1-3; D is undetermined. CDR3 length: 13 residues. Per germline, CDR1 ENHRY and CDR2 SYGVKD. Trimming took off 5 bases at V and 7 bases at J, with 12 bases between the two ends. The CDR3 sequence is CAISLTGENTIYF. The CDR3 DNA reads TGTGCCATCAGTCTAACCGGGGAGAACACCATATATTTT.

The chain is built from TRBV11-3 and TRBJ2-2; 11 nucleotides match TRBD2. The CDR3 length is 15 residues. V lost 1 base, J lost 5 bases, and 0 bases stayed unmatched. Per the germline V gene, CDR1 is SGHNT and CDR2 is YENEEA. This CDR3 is CASSLGLAGTGELFF. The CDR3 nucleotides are TGTGCCAGCAGCTTAGGACTAGCGGGGACCGGGGAGCTGTTTTTT. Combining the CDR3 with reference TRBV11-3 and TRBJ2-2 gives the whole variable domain EAGVVQSPRYKIIEKKQPVAFWCNPISGHNTLYWYLQNLGQGPELLIRYENEEAVDDSQLPKDRFSAERLKGVDSTLKIQPAELGDSAVYLCASSLGLAGTGELFFGEGSRLTVL.

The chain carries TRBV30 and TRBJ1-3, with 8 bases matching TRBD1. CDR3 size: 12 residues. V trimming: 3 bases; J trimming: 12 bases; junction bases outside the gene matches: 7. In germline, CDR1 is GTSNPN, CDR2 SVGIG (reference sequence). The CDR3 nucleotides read TGTGCCTGGAGGGACACAGGGGGTCTCATATATTTT. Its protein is CAWRDTGGLIYF.

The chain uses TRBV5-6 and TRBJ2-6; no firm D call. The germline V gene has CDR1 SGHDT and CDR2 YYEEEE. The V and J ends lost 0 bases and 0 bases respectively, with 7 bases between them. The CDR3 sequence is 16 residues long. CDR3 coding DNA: TGTGCCAGCAGCTTGGAACGGAGCTCTGGGGCCAACGTCCTGACTTTC. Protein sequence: CASSLERSSGANVLTF.

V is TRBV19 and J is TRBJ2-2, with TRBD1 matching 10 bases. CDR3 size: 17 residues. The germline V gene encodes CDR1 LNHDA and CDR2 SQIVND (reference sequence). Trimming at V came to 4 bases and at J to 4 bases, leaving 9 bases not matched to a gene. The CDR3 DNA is TGTGCCAGTAGTAAGGCCGGGACAGGGGCTTCCACCGGGGAGCTGTTTTTT. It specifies CASSKAGTGASTGELFF.

The chain's CDR3 is CASSQEVVTGELFF. The CDR3 nucleotides are TGTGCCAGCAGCCAGGAAGTGGTTACCGGGGAGCTGTTTTTT. V and J are TRBV7-9 and TRBJ2-2; no definite D call. V was shortened by 5 bases and J by 5 bases, with 12 bases between the two germline ends. This CDR3 has 14 residues. Germline assignment: CDR1 SEHNR and CDR2 FQNEAQ (reference sequence).

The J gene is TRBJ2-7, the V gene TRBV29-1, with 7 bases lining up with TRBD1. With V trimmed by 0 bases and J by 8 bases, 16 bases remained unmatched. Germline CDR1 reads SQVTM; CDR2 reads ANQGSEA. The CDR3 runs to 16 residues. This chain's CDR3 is CSVEDSTGTNWEKQYF. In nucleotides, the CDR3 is TGCAGCGTTGAAGACTCGACAGGGACAAACTGGGAGAAGCAGTACTTC.

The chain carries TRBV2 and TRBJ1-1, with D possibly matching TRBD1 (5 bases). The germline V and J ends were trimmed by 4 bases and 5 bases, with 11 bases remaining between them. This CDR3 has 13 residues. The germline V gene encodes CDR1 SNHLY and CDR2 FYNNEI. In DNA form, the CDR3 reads TGTGCCAGCAGTGTGGGGGGAAGTACTGAAGCTTTCTTT. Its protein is CASSVGGSTEAFF. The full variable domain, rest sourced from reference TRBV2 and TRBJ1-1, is EPEVTQTPSHQVTQMGQEVILRCVPISNHLYFYWYRQILGQKVEFLVSFYNNEISEKSEIFDDQFSVERPDGSNFTLKIRSTKLEDSAMYFCASSVGGSTEAFFGQGTRLTVV.

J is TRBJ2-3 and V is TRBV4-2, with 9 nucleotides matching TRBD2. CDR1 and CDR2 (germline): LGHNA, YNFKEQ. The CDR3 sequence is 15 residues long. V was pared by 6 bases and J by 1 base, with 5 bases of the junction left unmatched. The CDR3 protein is CASSPLAGGTDTQYF. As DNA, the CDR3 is TGTGCCAGCAGTCCATTAGCGGGGGGCACAGATACGCAGTATTTT.

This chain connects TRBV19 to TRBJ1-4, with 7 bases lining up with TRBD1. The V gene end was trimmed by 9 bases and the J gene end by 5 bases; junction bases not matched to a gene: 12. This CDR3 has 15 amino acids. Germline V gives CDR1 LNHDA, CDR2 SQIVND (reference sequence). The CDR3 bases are TGTGCCAGCACACCCCTGACAGGGACAAATGAAAAACTGTTTTTT. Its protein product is CASTPLTGTNEKLFF.

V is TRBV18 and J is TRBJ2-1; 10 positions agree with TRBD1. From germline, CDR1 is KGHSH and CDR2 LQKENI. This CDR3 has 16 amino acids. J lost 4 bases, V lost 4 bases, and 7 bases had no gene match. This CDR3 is CASSLLGTGEYNEQFF. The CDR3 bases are TGTGCCAGCTCACTACTAGGGACAGGGGAATACAATGAGCAGTTCTTC.

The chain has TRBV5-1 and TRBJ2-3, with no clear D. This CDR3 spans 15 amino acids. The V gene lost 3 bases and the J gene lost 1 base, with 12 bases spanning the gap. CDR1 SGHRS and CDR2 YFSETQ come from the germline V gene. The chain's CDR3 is CASSSILSGTDTQYF. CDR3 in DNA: TGCGCCAGCAGCTCTATCTTATCCGGCACAGATACGCAGTATTTT.

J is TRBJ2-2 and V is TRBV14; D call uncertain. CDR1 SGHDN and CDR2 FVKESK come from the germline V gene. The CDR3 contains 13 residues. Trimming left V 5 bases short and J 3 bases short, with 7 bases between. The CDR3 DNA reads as TGTGCCAGCAGCGCACAGTACACCGGGGAGCTGTTTTTT. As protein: CASSAQYTGELFF.

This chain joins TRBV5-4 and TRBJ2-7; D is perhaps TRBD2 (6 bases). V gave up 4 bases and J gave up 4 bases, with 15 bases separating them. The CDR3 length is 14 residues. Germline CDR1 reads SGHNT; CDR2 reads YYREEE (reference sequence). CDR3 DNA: TGTGCCAGCAGCGTAGTGGGGGGAAAGTACGAGCAGTACTTC. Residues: CASSVVGGKYEQYF.

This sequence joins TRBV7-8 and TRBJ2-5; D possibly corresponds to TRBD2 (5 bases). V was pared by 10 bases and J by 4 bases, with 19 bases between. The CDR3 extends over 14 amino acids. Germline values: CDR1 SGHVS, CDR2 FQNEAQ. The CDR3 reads CATVRDRSSETQYF. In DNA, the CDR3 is TGTGCCACCGTCCGGGATAGAAGCTCAGAGACCCAGTACTTC.

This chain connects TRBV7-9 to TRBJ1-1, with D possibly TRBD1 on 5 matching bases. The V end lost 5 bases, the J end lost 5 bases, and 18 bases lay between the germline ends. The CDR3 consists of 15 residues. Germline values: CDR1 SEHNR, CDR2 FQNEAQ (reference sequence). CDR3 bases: TGTGCCAGCAGCGCCCATCGACAGATAAGAACTGAAGCTTTCTTT. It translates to CASSAHRQIRTEAFF.